This T cell receptor beta chain originates from a study of neoadjuvant nivolumab and ipilimumab in lung cancer. Whole-study results and caveats: From pretherapy to surgery, tumor richness and clonality rose with dual therapy.

Only one count was recorded for this clone. The antigen is undetermined. The table came from immunoSEQ multiplex PCR; TCRdb's copy has only in-frame clones and leaves some out. The sample includes a few thousand clones, 70% to 75% of them seen just once. Germline CDR1 and CDR2: MNHNS and SASEGT. V was clipped by 0 bases and J by 4 bases, with 21 bases between them. The CDR3 sequence is 18 residues long. This TCR came from an adult with non-small cell lung cancer. This specimen was tumor tissue, taken after neoadjuvant nivolumab, alone or with ipilimumab, at or shortly before surgery. The genes are TRBV6-1 and TRBJ2-5; D is possibly TRBD1 or TRBD2 (5 bases each). CDR3 loop: CASSEALAGAAVRETQYF. Here the CDR3 DNA reads TGTGCCAGCAGTGAAGCCCTTGCCGGGGCCGCAGTGAGAGAGACCCAGTACTTC.